A single sample is the source of the 15 T cell receptor beta chains below, sequenced in a study of blood T cell repertoires in COVID-19. Generated by immunoSEQ multiplex PCR, the TCRdb table keeps only in-frame clones and is missing some. The table includes more than 300,000 clones, about 89% detected once. The specimen sequenced was PBMCs or T cells enriched from blood (not recorded which). The receptors stem from a middle-aged woman who had been exposed to COVID-19.

V and J are TRBV7-2 and TRBJ2-2; 7 positions agree with TRBD1. Germline V gene lookup returns CDR1 SGHTA and CDR2 FQGNSA. The V segment lost 7 bases and the J segment 7 bases; nucleotides outside the gene matches: 9. This CDR3 has 14 amino acids. CDR3 in DNA: TGTGCCAGCAAAGGGGGCAGGGGGAGCGGGGAGCTGTTTTTT. As protein: CASKGGRGSGELFF.

This clone was detected only once. V usage is TRBV6-5 and J usage is TRBJ1-3; TRBD1 matches 8 bases. The CDR3 totals 15 residues. Per germline, CDR1 MNHEY and CDR2 SVGAGI. V gave up 5 bases and J gave up 4 bases; unmatched junction bases: 7. CDR3 DNA: TGTGCCAGCAGTCCTGACAGGGGAGCCGGAAACACCATATATTTT. Protein product: CASSPDRGAGNTIYF.

The chain uses TRBV5-1 and TRBJ2-1; 9 bases line up with TRBD2. The junction had 12 bases not matched to a gene; V was cut back by 1 base and J by 7 bases. The CDR3 runs to 17 residues. In germline, CDR1 is SGHRS, CDR2 YFSETQ. The CDR3 DNA reads as TGCGCCAGCAGCTTGCGCTCGGTAGCGGGGGCAGGTAATGAGCAGTTCTTC. It yields the protein CASSLRSVAGAGNEQFF. The full variable domain, in which reference TRBV5-1 and TRBJ2-1 provide the parts outside the CDR3, is KAGVTQTPRYLIKTRGQQVTLSCSPISGHRSVSWYQQTPGQGLQFLFEYFSETQRNKGNFPGRFSGRQFSNSRSEMNVSTLELGDSALYLCASSLRSVAGAGNEQFFGPGTRLTVL.

The chain uses TRBV2 and TRBJ1-1; no definite D call. V lost 5 bases and J 1 base, leaving 11 bases between the germline ends. The CDR3 totals 14 residues. Looked up from germline, CDR1 is SNHLY and CDR2 is FYNNEI. The CDR3, as DNA: TGTGCCAGCAGTTTTCAGGCCACGAACACTGAAGCTTTCTTT. This translates into CASSFQATNTEAFF.

This chain links TRBV5-1 with TRBJ2-7, with TRBD1 matching 9 bases. The CDR3 has 16 residues. J was trimmed by 2 bases and V by 1 base; bases with no gene match: 7. The germline gives CDR1 SGHRS, CDR2 YFSETQ. CDR3 bases: TGCGCCAGCAGCTTGAAGGTCGGACAGGGGACCTACGAGCAGTACTTC. This gives the protein CASSLKVGQGTYEQYF.

V gene TRBV10-3 combines with J gene TRBJ2-2; maybe TRBD2 (6 bases). This CDR3 has 15 amino acids. From germline, CDR1 is ENHRY and CDR2 SYGVKD. Trimming cost V 8 bases and J 1 base, with 14 bases left between them. CDR3 in amino acids: CAIARREENTGELFF. As DNA, the CDR3 is TGTGCCATCGCCCGGCGGGAAGAGAACACCGGGGAGCTGTTTTTT.

V usage is TRBV7-8 and J usage is TRBJ1-1; D remains unclear. Germline lookup yields CDR1 SGHVS and CDR2 FQNEAQ. Trimming took off 4 bases at V and 8 bases at J, with 5 bases between the two ends. The CDR3 runs to 10 residues. CDR3 loop: CASSSAEAFF. As DNA, the CDR3 is TGTGCCAGCAGCTCTGCGGAAGCTTTCTTT.

The chain links TRBV10-2 to TRBJ2-7; weak D call: TRBD2 (6 bases). Germline V CDR1 and CDR2: WSHSY, SAAADI. CDR3 size: 14 residues. The ends were cut back, 5 bases at V and 0 bases at J, with 11 bases in the middle. As DNA, the CDR3 is TGCGCCAGCAGTAGGGACGGGAGCTCCTACGAGCAGTACTTC. Protein sequence: CASSRDGSSYEQYF.

V is TRBV12-3 or TRBV12-4 and J is TRBJ1-2, with D possibly matching TRBD1 (5 bases). This CDR3 is built from 12 residues. V was shortened by 4 bases and J by 8 bases, with 11 bases between the two germline ends. CDR3 sequence (DNA): TGTGCCAGCAGTTCAGGTGGGGGGGGCTACACCTTC. Residues: CASSSGGGGYTF.

The chain recombines TRBV6-1 with TRBJ2-3; D may be TRBD2 (5 bases). The CDR3 covers 17 residues. V was clipped by 4 bases and J by 0 bases, with 17 bases between them. The germline gives CDR1 MNHNS, CDR2 SASEGT. The CDR3 is CASSARRFPPSTDTQYF. Written as DNA, the CDR3 is TGTGCCAGCAGTGCGCGGAGGTTTCCCCCTAGCACAGATACGCAGTATTTT.

This sequence joins TRBV14 and TRBJ1-1; D unresolved. With 5 bases removed from V and 0 bases from J, the gap between germline ends came to 7 bases. This CDR3 has 13 amino acids. The germline V gene encodes CDR1 SGHDN and CDR2 FVKESK. The DNA for the CDR3 is TGTGCCAGCAGCTCTCAGATGAACACTGAAGCTTTCTTT. Protein product: CASSSQMNTEAFF.

Points on this clone: The junction and the germline gene differ at one end; a read error may be behind it. Different DNA sequences within this sample yield the same CDR3. This chain uses TRBV7-9 with TRBJ2-3, with 12 bases matching TRBD2. In germline, CDR1 is SEHNR, CDR2 FQNEAQ (reference sequence). The CDR3 runs 14 residues. The CDR3 DNA reads TGTGCCAGCAGCCTAGCGGGGGGGACAGATACGCAGTATTTT. It encodes CASSLAGGTDTQYF. The full variable domain, in which reference TRBV7-9 and TRBJ2-3 provide the parts outside the CDR3, is DTGVSQNPRHKITKRGQNVTFRCDPISEHNRLYWYRQTLGQGPEFLTYFQNEAQLEKSRLLSDRFSAERPKGSFSTLEIQRTEQGDSAMYLCASSLAGGTDTQYFGPGTRLTVL.

This clone was seen a handful of times. This chain connects TRBV6-2 or TRBV6-3 to TRBJ2-5, with 8 positions matching TRBD2. The CDR3 spans 15 residues. Per the germline V gene, CDR1 is MNHEY and CDR2 is SVGEGT. V dropped 6 bases and J dropped 5; count of bases not matched to a gene: 11. The CDR3 protein is CASSSAGVGRETQYF. CDR3 DNA sequence: TGTGCCAGCAGCTCAGCGGGAGTAGGCCGGGAGACCCAGTACTTC.

This clone came up a few times. The rearrangement uses TRBV7-9 and TRBJ1-1; D is unresolved. V dropped 1 base and J dropped 0 bases, with 6 bases sitting between them. The germline CDR1 and CDR2 sequences are SEHNR and FQNEAQ (reference sequence). The CDR3 covers 14 residues. Here the CDR3 DNA reads TGTGCCAGCAGCTTAGGTATAGTGAACACTGAAGCTTTCTTT. It is translated as CASSLGIVNTEAFF.

The chain links TRBV9 to TRBJ1-1, with D perhaps matching TRBD1 (5 bases). This CDR3 comprises 13 residues. Germline CDR1 is SGDLS and CDR2 is YYNGEE. With 0 bases removed from V and 6 bases from J, the gap between germline ends came to 9 bases. The CDR3 DNA sequence: TGTGCCAGCAGCGTAGAGGGGCAGCCTGAAGCTTTCTTT. Amino acid sequence: CASSVEGQPEAFF.